This note documents a single T cell receptor (beta chain) sequence. Its matching antigen is unknown. J was trimmed by 4 bases and V by 7 bases; bases with no gene match: 9. Germline CDR1 and CDR2: MDHEN and SYDVKM. The CDR3 totals 14 residues. Amplification used 60 Vbeta primers and 13 Jbeta primers. The repertoire was sequenced with immunoSEQ multiplex PCR; TCRdb's copy has only in-frame clones and lacks some. The sample includes roughly 56,000 clones, about 80% seen only once; the top ten take just over 50%. These data belong to a study of cytomegalovirus exposure and HLA in healthy donors. The study's findings and limits: TCR beta V- and J-gene trimming, according to a later analysis, was linked to a missense DCLRE1C variant. Associated with HLA alleles at 0.05 false discovery rate in a later analysis were 16,951 TCR beta sequences. In an earlier analysis, productive rearrangement rates for most beta V segments clustered near 87% or 30%.

V usage is TRBV28 and J usage is TRBJ2-5, with TRBD2 matching over 7 bases. The TCR was taken from a man aged 50-60 years in good health and CMV-seropositive. Material: PBMCs. The DNA of the CDR3 is TGTGCCAGCAAGTTCGGGGGGACGGGAGAGACCCAGTACTTC. This encodes CASKFGGTGETQYF.